What follows are 10 T cell receptor beta chains derived from one specimen sequenced in a study of blood T cell repertoires in COVID-19. Profiled with immunoSEQ multiplex PCR; TCRdb holds only in-frame clones, not every one. Here the sample spans fewer than 70,000 clones, approximately 86% being singletons. The specimen was peripheral blood. The receptors here all came from a woman aged 55-70 years with acute or convalescent COVID-19.

The chain employs TRBV5-5 and TRBJ1-5; 10 bases align to TRBD1. This CDR3 has 17 residues. V gave up 1 base and J gave up 7 bases; unmatched junction bases: 11. The V gene's germline CDR1 is SGHKS and CDR2 YYEKEE (reference sequence). CDR3 residues: CASSLTPGQGFRQPQHF. In nucleotides, the CDR3 is TGTGCCAGCAGCTTGACTCCGGGACAGGGGTTTAGGCAGCCCCAGCATTTT.

The rearrangement uses TRBV30 and TRBJ1-1; no definite D call. This CDR3 is 14 amino acids long. Germline V gene sequence: CDR1 GTSNPN, CDR2 SVGIG (reference sequence). The V and J ends lost 0 bases and 0 bases respectively, with 8 bases between them. CDR3 residues: CAWSVITVNTEAFF. In DNA, the CDR3 is TGTGCCTGGAGTGTAATAACAGTGAACACTGAAGCTTTCTTT.

V gene TRBV18 combines with J gene TRBJ1-1, with D possibly being TRBD1 (5 bases). V was pared by 3 bases and J by 2 bases, with 22 bases between. Germline loops: CDR1 KGHSH, CDR2 LQKENI. The CDR3 length is 18 residues. CDR3 DNA: TGTGCCAGCTCACCTACCGGCGGGGTACGGGGGATAAACACTGAAGCTTTCTTT. This codes for CASSPTGGVRGINTEAFF.

This chain connects TRBV7-9 to TRBJ1-2; 8 nucleotides match TRBD1. The germline CDR1 and CDR2 sequences are SEHNR and FQNEAQ (reference sequence). The V and J ends lost 2 bases and 8 bases, in that order; junction bases with no gene match: 4. The CDR3 totals 13 residues. Here the CDR3 reads CASSLPRGHGYTF. The CDR3 DNA reads TGTGCCAGCAGCTTACCCAGGGGGCACGGCTACACCTTC. Drawing the rest from reference TRBV7-9 and TRBJ1-2, the complete variable domain is DTGVSQNPRHKITKRGQNVTFRCDPISEHNRLYWYRQTLGQGPEFLTYFQNEAQLEKSRLLSDRFSAERPKGSFSTLEIQRTEQGDSAMYLCASSLPRGHGYTFGSGTRLTVV.

The chain joins TRBV6-5 to TRBJ2-6; no firm D call. Germline CDR1 reads MNHEY; CDR2 reads SVGAGI. The CDR3 is made up of 14 amino acids. V dropped 4 bases and J dropped 5 bases, with 9 bases sitting between them. CDR3 protein: CASSSDTWANVLTF. CDR3 in DNA: TGTGCCAGCAGTTCAGACACCTGGGCCAACGTCCTGACTTTC.

V gene TRBV9 combines with J gene TRBJ2-2, with 10 positions matching TRBD2. The V segment lost 3 bases and the J segment 0 bases; nucleotides outside the gene matches: 11. Germline V gene data show CDR1 as SGDLS and CDR2 as YYNGEE. The CDR3 consists of 19 residues. The DNA for the CDR3 is TGTGCCAGCAGCGCGTCGGCTAGCGGGGGAGAGACGAACACCGGGGAGCTGTTTTTT. Translation: CASSASASGGETNTGELFF.

This CDR3 reads CASSLRGLAVEQFF. CDR3 sequence (DNA): TGTGCCAGCAGCTTACGGGGACTAGCGGTTGAGCAGTTCTTC. The genes are TRBV7-3 and TRBJ2-1, with 11 bases aligning to TRBD2. Germline trimming cut 2 bases from V and 9 bases from J; bases unmatched to any gene: 3. CDR3 length equals 14 residues. The germline gives CDR1 SGHTA, CDR2 FQGTGA. Based on the CDR3 plus reference TRBV7-3 and TRBJ2-1, the full variable domain is GAGVSQTPSNKVTEKGKYVELRCDPISGHTALYWYRQSLGQGPEFLIYFQGTGAADDSGLPNDRFFAVRPEGSVSTLKIQRTERGDSAVYLCASSLRGLAVEQFFGPGTRLTVL.

The chain couples TRBV11-2 to TRBJ2-5; D not certain. Per germline, CDR1 SGHAT and CDR2 FQNNGV. V lost 3 bases, J lost 1 base, and 9 bases lay in between. The CDR3 is 14 amino acids. The CDR3 DNA sequence: TGTGCCAGCAGCTTTAGTATCGCCCAAGAGACCCAGTACTTC. Its protein is CASSFSIAQETQYF.

The V and J genes are TRBV5-6 and TRBJ1-1, with 9 bases matching TRBD1. The V gene's germline CDR1 is SGHDT and CDR2 YYEEEE. This CDR3 has 15 residues. With 4 bases clipped from V and 3 bases from J, the junction kept 7 bases outside the gene matches. In DNA form, the CDR3 reads TGTGCCAGCAGCCTACAGGGGGCGGTTGACACTGAAGCTTTCTTT. Translated: CASSLQGAVDTEAFF.

The CDR3 DNA is TGCGCCAGCAGCCAAGCAGACAGGACCTACTATGGCTACACCTTC. Translating it yields CASSQADRTYYGYTF. This rearrangement joins TRBV4-1 to TRBJ1-2; perhaps TRBD1 as D (6 bases). Per germline, CDR1 MGHRA and CDR2 YSYEKL. The V and J ends lost 1 base and 3 bases respectively, with 12 bases between them. This CDR3 is 15 amino acids long.